This entry describes one TCR beta chain. Its antigen is not known. The junction departs from the called germline gene at one end, perhaps through a read error. This sample was taken from a study of tumor-infiltrating lymphocytes in primary liver carcinoma. For the study at large: The number of productive TCRbeta reads per sample ranged from roughly 3.65 to 8 million and was similar across tissue types. Study conclusions and caveats: Only about 7-24% of top clones were detected in all five tumor regions.

This CDR3 has 15 residues. The germline gives CDR1 MNHEY, CDR2 SVGEGT. The authors made TCR beta cDNA from 400 to 600 ng total RNA with a constant-region primer. Construction of TCR beta libraries relied on three successive nested multiplex PCR rounds employing slightly modified ARM-PCR. Primers for the first two PCR rounds were TRBV1-TRBV30 forward primers and a C-beta reverse primer (around 10 cycles per round). From the multiplex PCR reads, TCRdb called clonotypes with MiXCR, one entry per CDR3 protein. This table has approximately 40,000 distinct CDR3 sequences, around 66% appearing once. For each extraction, RNA and DNA were obtained together from around 18-30 mg of unsorted bulk tissue.

The specimen was liver tumor tissue from sampling region 2. Specified subset: tumor region T2, inferior pole. This chain uses TRBV6-2 or TRBV6-3 with TRBJ1-5; D unresolved. The sequence derives from a middle-aged man with primary liver carcinoma and hepatitis B virus infection. As DNA, the CDR3 is TGTGTCAGCAGTTTGGACGGTATTAACAATCAGCCCCAGCATTTT. Protein product: CVSSLDGINNQPQHF.